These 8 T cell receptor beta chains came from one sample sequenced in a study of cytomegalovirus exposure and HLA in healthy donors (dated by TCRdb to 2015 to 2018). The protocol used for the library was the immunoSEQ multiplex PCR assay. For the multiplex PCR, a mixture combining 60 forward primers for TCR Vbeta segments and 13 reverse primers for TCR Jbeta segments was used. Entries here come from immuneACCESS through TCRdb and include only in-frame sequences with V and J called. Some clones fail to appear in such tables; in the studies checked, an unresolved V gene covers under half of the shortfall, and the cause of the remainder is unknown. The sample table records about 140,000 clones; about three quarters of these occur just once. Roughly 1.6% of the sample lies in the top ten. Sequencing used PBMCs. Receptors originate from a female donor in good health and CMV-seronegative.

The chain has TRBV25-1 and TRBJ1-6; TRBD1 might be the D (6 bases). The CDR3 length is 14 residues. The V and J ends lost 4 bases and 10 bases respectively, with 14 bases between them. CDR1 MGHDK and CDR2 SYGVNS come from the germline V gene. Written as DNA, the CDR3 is TGTGCCAGCAGTGTCGAGGGGGACGGGTCACCCCTCCACTTT. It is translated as CASSVEGDGSPLHF.

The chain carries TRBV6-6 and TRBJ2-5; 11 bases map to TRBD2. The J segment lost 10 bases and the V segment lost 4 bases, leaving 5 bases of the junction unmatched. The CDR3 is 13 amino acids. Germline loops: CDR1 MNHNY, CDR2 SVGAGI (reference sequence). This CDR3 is CASSLLAGDNQYF. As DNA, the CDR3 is TGTGCCAGCAGTTTACTAGCGGGGGATAACCAGTACTTC.

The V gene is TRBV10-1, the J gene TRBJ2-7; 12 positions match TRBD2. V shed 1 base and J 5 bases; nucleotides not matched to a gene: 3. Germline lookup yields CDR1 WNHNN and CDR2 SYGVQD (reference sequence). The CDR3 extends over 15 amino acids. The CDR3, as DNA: TGCGCCAGCAGTGAGTTTACTAGCGGGAGGAACGAGCAGTACTTC. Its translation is CASSEFTSGRNEQYF.

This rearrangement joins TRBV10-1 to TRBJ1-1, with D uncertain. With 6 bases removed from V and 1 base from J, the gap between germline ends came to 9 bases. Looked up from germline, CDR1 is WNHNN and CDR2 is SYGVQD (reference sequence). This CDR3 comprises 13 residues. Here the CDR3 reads CASRLTENTEAFF. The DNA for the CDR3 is TGCGCCAGCAGGCTTACAGAGAACACTGAAGCTTTCTTT.

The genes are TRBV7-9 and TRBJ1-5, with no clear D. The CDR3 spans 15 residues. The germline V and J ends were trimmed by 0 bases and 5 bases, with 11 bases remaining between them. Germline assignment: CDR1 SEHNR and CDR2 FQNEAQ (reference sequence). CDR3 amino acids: CASSLAAGPYQPQHF. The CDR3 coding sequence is TGTGCCAGCAGCTTAGCCGCAGGTCCCTATCAGCCCCAGCATTTT.

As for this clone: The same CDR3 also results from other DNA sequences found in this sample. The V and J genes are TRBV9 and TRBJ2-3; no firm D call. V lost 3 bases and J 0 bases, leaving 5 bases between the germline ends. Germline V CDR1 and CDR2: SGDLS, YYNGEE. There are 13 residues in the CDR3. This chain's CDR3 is CASSALSTDTQYF. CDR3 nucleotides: TGTGCCAGCAGCGCTCTGAGCACAGATACGCAGTATTTT. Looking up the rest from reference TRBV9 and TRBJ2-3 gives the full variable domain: DSGVTQTPKHLITATGQRVTLRCSPRSGDLSVYWYQQSLDQGLQFLIQYYNGEERAKGNILERFSAQQFPDLHSELNLSSLELGDSALYFCASSALSTDTQYFGPGTRLTVL.

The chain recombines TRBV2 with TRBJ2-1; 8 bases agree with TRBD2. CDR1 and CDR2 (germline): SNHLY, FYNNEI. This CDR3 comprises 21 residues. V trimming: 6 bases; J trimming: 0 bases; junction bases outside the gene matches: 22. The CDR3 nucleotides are TGTGCCAGCAGCCCATCCAGGGTGTCTAGCGGGTATCGAAGCTCCTACAATGAGCAGTTCTTC. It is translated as CASSPSRVSSGYRSSYNEQFF.

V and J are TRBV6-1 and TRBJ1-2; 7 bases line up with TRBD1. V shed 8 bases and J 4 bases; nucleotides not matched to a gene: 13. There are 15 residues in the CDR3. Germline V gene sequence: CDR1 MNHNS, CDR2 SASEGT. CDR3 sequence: CASDIGQVYLYGYTF. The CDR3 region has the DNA TGTGCCAGCGACATAGGACAGGTTTATCTCTATGGCTACACCTTC.